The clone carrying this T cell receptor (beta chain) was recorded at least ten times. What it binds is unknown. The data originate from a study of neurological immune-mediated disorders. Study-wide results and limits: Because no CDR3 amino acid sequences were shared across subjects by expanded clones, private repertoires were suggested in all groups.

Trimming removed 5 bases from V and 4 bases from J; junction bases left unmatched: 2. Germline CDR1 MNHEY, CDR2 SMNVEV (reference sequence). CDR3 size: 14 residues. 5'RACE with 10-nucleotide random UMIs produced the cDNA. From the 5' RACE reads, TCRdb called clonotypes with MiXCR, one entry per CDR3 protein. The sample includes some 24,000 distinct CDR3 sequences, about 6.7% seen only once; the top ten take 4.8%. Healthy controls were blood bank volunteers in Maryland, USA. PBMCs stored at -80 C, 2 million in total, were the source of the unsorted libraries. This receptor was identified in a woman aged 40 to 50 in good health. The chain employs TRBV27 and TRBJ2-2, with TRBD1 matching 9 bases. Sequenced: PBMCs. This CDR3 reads CASSGTGPTGELFF. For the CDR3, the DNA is TGTGCCAGCAGTGGGACAGGGCCCACCGGGGAGCTGTTTTTT.